Each of the 20 T cell receptor beta chains below was sequenced from the same sample in a study of a mutant IDH1 vaccine in newly diagnosed glioma. Time point indicated: week 5, during vaccination. Each vaccine dose was 300 ug of mutant IDH1 20-mer peptide, with topical imiquimod. Only in-frame clones appear in the TCRdb table, and some are missing; sequencing was by immunoSEQ multiplex PCR. Seen here are 30,000 to 40,000 clones, approximately 50% observed once, and the top ten hold approximately 10%. Antigen specificity for these receptors is unknown. The sample consisted of PBMCs, taken from a glioma patient whose treatment included an IDH1 peptide vaccine. Receptors were obtained from a woman aged 18-29 years with glioma.

There are a few counts of this clone. The chain joins TRBV5-5 to TRBJ2-5, with D tentatively TRBD2 (6 bases). This CDR3 has 15 residues. Germline V lookup: CDR1 SGHKS, CDR2 YYEKEE (reference sequence). V lost 0 bases and J lost 2, with 11 bases in between. CDR3 coding DNA: TGTGCCAGCAGCTTGGCGGGACTGGAACAAGAGACCCAGTACTTC. This encodes CASSLAGLEQETQYF. Looking up the rest from reference TRBV5-5 and TRBJ2-5 gives the full variable domain: DAGVTQSPTHLIKTRGQQVTLRCSPISGHKSVSWYQQVLGQGPQFIFQYYEKEERGRGNFPDRFSARQFPNYSSELNVNALLLGDSALYLCASSLAGLEQETQYFGPGTRLLVL.

CDR3 loop: CASSLRTYISDTQYF. CDR3 sequence (DNA): TGTGCCAGCAGCTTACGGACGTACATCAGCGATACGCAGTATTTT. This chain links TRBV13 with TRBJ2-3, with unresolved D. CDR3 length: 15 residues. The germline CDR1 and CDR2 sequences are PRHDT and FYEKMQ (reference sequence). The V and J ends lost 2 bases and 6 bases respectively, with 15 bases between them.

The chain has TRBV19 and TRBJ1-3; D ambiguous. Germline loops: CDR1 LNHDA, CDR2 SQIVND (reference sequence). The CDR3 length is 13 residues. V lost 10 bases to trimming and J lost 0 bases, with 10 bases between them. CDR3 nucleotide sequence: TGTGCCACAACAGAAAGCTCTGGAAACACCATATATTTT. Translation: CATTESSGNTIYF.

The V gene is TRBV18, the J gene TRBJ1-1; D is undetermined. This CDR3 spans 13 amino acids. Germline lookup yields CDR1 KGHSH and CDR2 LQKENI. Trimming shortened V by 4 bases and J by 1 base, and 7 bases separated the two germline ends. The CDR3 sequence is CASSHNENTEAFF. The CDR3 nucleotides read TGTGCCAGCTCACACAACGAGAACACTGAAGCTTTCTTT.

The chain couples TRBV7-2 to TRBJ2-6; maybe TRBD1 (8 bases). The CDR3 extends over 19 amino acids. CDR1 is SGHTA, CDR2 FQGNSA, per germline. V dropped 1 base and J dropped 0 bases, with 16 bases sitting between them. CDR3 in DNA: TGTGCCAGCAGCTTAGTAATTACAGGGGGGGTCTCTGGGGCCAACGTCCTGACTTTC. Encoded protein: CASSLVITGGVSGANVLTF.

This clone was seen more than once but under ten times. The chain is built from TRBV25-1 and TRBJ1-1; D gene unclear. This CDR3 comprises 13 residues. CDR1 is MGHDK, CDR2 SYGVNS, per germline. V lost 7 bases to trimming and J lost 1 base, with 10 bases between them. The CDR3 DNA is TGTGCCAGCACTTTATCCGGGAACACTGAAGCTTTCTTT. Encoded protein: CASTLSGNTEAFF.

The chain is built from TRBV30 and TRBJ2-3; 9 bases are a match to TRBD1. Per the germline V gene, CDR1 is GTSNPN and CDR2 is SVGIG (reference sequence). V gave up 0 bases and J gave up 11 bases; unmatched junction bases: 12. CDR3 length equals 15 residues. This CDR3 reads CAWSVGTGMGHGQYF. CDR3 nucleotide sequence: TGTGCCTGGAGTGTAGGGACAGGGATGGGGCACGGGCAGTATTTT.

The chain recombines TRBV30 with TRBJ2-7; D is uncertain. Trimming cost V 0 bases and J 3 bases, with 12 bases left between them. The CDR3 has 14 residues. Germline CDR1 reads GTSNPN; CDR2 reads SVGIG (reference sequence). CDR3: CAWSVGMGIYEQYF. CDR3 nucleotide sequence: TGTGCCTGGAGTGTGGGCATGGGCATCTACGAGCAGTACTTC.

This clone was found a few times. The chain employs TRBV4-1 and TRBJ1-2; 8 nucleotides agree with TRBD1. The CDR3 is made up of 13 amino acids. V dropped 2 bases and J dropped 7; count of bases not matched to a gene: 3. Germline V lookup: CDR1 MGHRA, CDR2 YSYEKL. CDR3 sequence reads: CASSQQTGVGYTF. DNA of the CDR3: TGCGCCAGCAGCCAACAGACAGGGGTTGGCTACACCTTC.

The chain links TRBV7-2 to TRBJ2-1; D ambiguous. The germline V gene has CDR1 SGHTA and CDR2 FQGNSA. Between the trimmed V and J ends, which lost 0 bases and 9 bases, there was a span of 15 bases. This CDR3 comprises 15 residues. The CDR3: CASSLALGVDGEQFF. In nucleotides, the CDR3 is TGTGCCAGCAGCTTAGCGCTCGGAGTAGATGGTGAGCAGTTCTTC.

The V gene is TRBV30, the J gene TRBJ2-6, with 8 bases aligning to TRBD2. Germline CDR1 and CDR2: GTSNPN and SVGIG (reference sequence). V lost 8 bases and J lost 1; bases outside the gene matches: 4. CDR3 length equals 14 residues. This CDR3 reads CAHGGGSGANVLTF. DNA for the CDR3: TGTGCCCACGGGGGGGGATCTGGGGCCAACGTCCTGACTTTC.

The J gene is TRBJ1-5, the V gene TRBV6-4; perhaps TRBD1 as D (6 bases). This CDR3 is built from 18 residues. Trimming removed 6 bases from V and 2 bases from J, with 23 bases in between. Germline CDR1 and CDR2: MRHNA and SNTAGT. The CDR3 protein is CASSESRTVGGGNQPQHF. Here the CDR3 DNA reads TGTGCCAGCAGCGAATCCCGGACAGTGGGAGGCGGCAATCAGCCCCAGCATTTT.

This clone was counted once. The J gene is TRBJ2-7, the V gene TRBV27; D is uncertain. This CDR3 region has 13 residues. Trimming cost V 5 bases and J 0 bases, with 8 bases left between them. The germline gives CDR1 MNHEY, CDR2 SMNVEV (reference sequence). The chain's CDR3 is CASSPTVSYEQYF. The CDR3 DNA reads as TGTGCCAGCAGTCCCACTGTCTCCTACGAGCAGTACTTC.

This clone was recorded only once. The chain joins TRBV19 to TRBJ1-5; TRBD1 matches at 7 bases. V shed 5 bases, J shed 0 bases, and the junction held 7 bases outside the gene matches. Germline-derived CDR1 and CDR2 are LNHDA and SQIVND (reference sequence). The CDR3 spans 16 residues. Here the CDR3 reads CASSGGTAYSNQPQHF. CDR3 DNA: TGTGCCAGTAGTGGAGGGACAGCTTATAGCAATCAGCCCCAGCATTTT.

This clone occurred a few times. This sequence joins TRBV7-9 and TRBJ1-2; weak D call: TRBD1 (6 bases). Trimming pared 3 bases from V and 8 bases from J, leaving 16 bases between. The length of the CDR3 is 14 residues. Germline V gene data show CDR1 as SEHNR and CDR2 as FQNEAQ (reference sequence). The CDR3 bases are TGTGCCAGCAGCTTGGCGTCAGGGGTACGGGGCTACACCTTC. Translation gives CASSLASGVRGYTF.

Turning to this clone: A much larger clonotype is one base distant, so this may be a read error. The chain combines TRBV25-1 with TRBJ2-5; TRBD1 might be the D (6 bases). Germline CDR1 MGHDK, CDR2 SYGVNS. The V end lost 2 bases, the J end lost 0 bases, and 13 bases lay between the germline ends. CDR3 length: 16 residues. The CDR3 DNA sequence: TGTGCCAGCAGTGAAAGTGGGGGCAGACACCAAGAGACCCAGTACTTC. Residues: CASSESGGRHQETQYF.

This clone occurred a few times. This chain connects TRBV27 to TRBJ2-7, with D perhaps TRBD2 (6 bases). Per the germline V gene, CDR1 is MNHEY and CDR2 is SMNVEV (reference sequence). The CDR3 runs 16 residues. Trimming removed 7 bases from V and 6 bases from J, with 25 bases in between. The CDR3 DNA reads as TGTGCCAGCATGGTGGCGGGACCCCCATTTAGCGGCGAGCAGTACTTC. Its translation is CASMVAGPPFSGEQYF.

J is TRBJ1-4 and V is TRBV15; D gene unclear. V shed 1 base and J shed 0 bases, with 3 bases lying between them. This CDR3 has 14 amino acids. CDR1 and CDR2 (germline): LNHNV, YYDKDF (reference sequence). In nucleotides, the CDR3 is TGTGCCACCAGCAGAGTAGCAACTAATGAAAAACTGTTTTTT. This codes for CATSRVATNEKLFF.

This clone was seen only a few times. V and J are TRBV4-1 and TRBJ2-3; 11 bases map to TRBD2. Per germline, CDR1 MGHRA and CDR2 YSYEKL. The CDR3 has 19 amino acids. V was pared by 3 bases and J by 5 bases, with 16 bases of the junction left unmatched. DNA of the CDR3: TGCGCCAGCAGCCACCTTGGGTCGTCTAGCGGGAGGAGTATAGATACGCAGTATTTT. It yields the protein CASSHLGSSSGRSIDTQYF.

This chain links TRBV30 with TRBJ1-1; unclear D gene. The CDR3 has 12 amino acids. Trimming took 4 bases from V and 1 from J, leaving 7 bases between them. CDR1 is GTSNPN and CDR2 is SVGIG in the germline V gene (reference sequence). This CDR3 reads CAWTARNTEAFF. The DNA for the CDR3 is TGTGCCTGGACGGCAAGGAACACTGAAGCTTTCTTT. The complete variable domain, with remaining parts taken from reference TRBV30 and TRBJ1-1, reads SQTIHQWPATLVQPVGSPLSLECTVEGTSNPNLYWYRQAAGRGLQLLFYSVGIGQISSEVPQNLSASRPQDRQFILSSKKLLLSDSGFYLCAWTARNTEAFFGQGTRLTVV.